The 11 T cell receptor beta chains listed next were all sequenced from one sample in a study of T cells in Graves' hyperthyroidism and ophthalmopathy. RNA transcripts gave rise to amplified TCR beta CDR3 regions. The HTBI primer set drove a first-round RT-PCR of the TCR CDR3. TCRdb re-derived calls from the multiplex PCR reads in MiXCR, one entry per CDR3 protein. This repertoire shows 500,000 to 750,000 distinct CDR3 sequences, 46% found once; its top ten account for about 7.8%. Sequenced sample: peripheral blood or thyroid tissue (not recorded which). The receptor set was obtained from a young woman with Graves' hyperthyroidism.

The CDR3 is CASSQGDSLTTEAFF. The CDR3 DNA reads as TGCGCCAGCAGCCAAGGGGACAGTTTGACCACTGAAGCTTTCTTT. The chain couples TRBV5-1 to TRBJ1-1, with 7 positions matching TRBD1. There are 15 residues in the CDR3. J lost 4 bases, V lost 4 bases, and 10 bases had no gene match. Germline V lookup: CDR1 SGHRS, CDR2 YFSETQ.

The rearrangement links TRBV20-1 to TRBJ2-7; 10 nucleotides align to TRBD2. The germline gives CDR1 DFQATT, CDR2 SNEGSKA (reference sequence). The ends lost 8 bases at V and 2 bases at J; junction bases unmatched: 9. The CDR3 is 14 amino acids. CDR3 coding DNA: TGCAGTACATATAGCGGGAGGACAACCTACGAGCAGTACTTC. The encoded protein is CSTYSGRTTYEQYF.

This clonotype was recorded at least ten times. The gene calls are TRBV27 and TRBJ1-2; TRBD1 matches 9 bases. This CDR3 contains 15 residues. Losses at the gene ends were 5 bases for V and 4 bases for J; bases not matched to a gene: 8. Germline V gives CDR1 MNHEY, CDR2 SMNVEV (reference sequence). CDR3 sequence: CASSTLDRGIYGYTF. DNA for the CDR3: TGTGCCAGCAGTACGCTGGACAGGGGTATCTATGGCTACACCTTC.

There are many counts of this clonotype. The chain carries TRBV20-1 and TRBJ1-2; the match to TRBD1 covers 12 bases. CDR1 is DFQATT, CDR2 SNEGSKA, per germline (reference sequence). The CDR3 extends over 15 amino acids. V trimming: 5 bases; J trimming: 8 bases; junction bases outside the gene matches: 12. In DNA, the CDR3 is TGCAGTGCTCCTTCGGGGGGACAGGGGGCAAGGGGCTACACCTTC. Translating it yields CSAPSGGQGARGYTF.

This chain links TRBV29-1 with TRBJ1-2; a possible D gene is TRBD1 (6 bases). Germline CDR1 SQVTM, CDR2 ANQGSEA. The length of the CDR3 is 12 residues. With 5 bases removed from V and 4 bases from J, the gap between germline ends came to 11 bases. The CDR3 protein is CSVRAGVYGYTF. In DNA form, the CDR3 reads TGCAGCGTTAGGGCAGGGGTCTATGGCTACACCTTC.

The chain has TRBV7-2 and TRBJ2-7; 7 bases agree with TRBD1. With 6 bases clipped from V and 2 bases from J, the junction kept 4 bases outside the gene matches. The germline gives CDR1 SGHTA, CDR2 FQGNSA. CDR3 length: 13 amino acids. As DNA, the CDR3 is TGTGCCAGCAGTTCGACAGGGACCTACGAGCAGTACTTC. Protein sequence: CASSSTGTYEQYF. Filled out from reference TRBV7-2 and TRBJ2-7, the complete variable domain reads GAGVSQSPSNKVTEKGKDVELRCDPISGHTALYWYRQSLGQGLEFLIYFQGNSAPDKSGLPSDRFSAERTGGSVSTLTIQRTQQEDSAVYLCASSSTGTYEQYFGPGTRLTVT.

This rearrangement joins TRBV20-1 to TRBJ1-6; D not resolved. V shed 0 bases and J shed 12 bases, with 0 bases lying between them. This CDR3 is built from 9 residues. Germline V CDR1 and CDR2: DFQATT, SNEGSKA (reference sequence). CDR3 protein: CSAREPLHF. The CDR3 coding sequence is TGCAGTGCTAGAGAACCCCTCCACTTT.

This clonotype was observed many times. The chain employs TRBV29-1 and TRBJ1-2; unclear D gene. The CDR3 sequence is 14 residues long. CDR1 is SQVTM, CDR2 ANQGSEA, per germline. The CDR3 here is CICEEVELNYGYTF. The CDR3 bases are TGCATCTGCGAGGAAGTTGAGCTAAACTATGGCTACACCTTC.

There are many counts of this clonotype. The chain links TRBV5-1 to TRBJ1-1, with D perhaps matching TRBD1 (6 bases). Trimming removed 0 bases at V and 4 bases at J, with 13 bases between. From germline, CDR1 is SGHRS and CDR2 YFSETQ. The length of the CDR3 is 15 residues. The CDR3: CASSLVQGGATEAFF. DNA of the CDR3: TGCGCCAGCAGCTTGGTACAGGGAGGGGCCACTGAAGCTTTCTTT.

The chain recombines TRBV28 with TRBJ2-7, with 7 bases fitting TRBD2. V shed 6 bases, J shed 5 bases, and the junction held 7 bases outside the gene matches. CDR3 length: 13 amino acids. Germline V CDR1 and CDR2: MDHEN, SYDVKM. CDR3 sequence: CASRGGDLDEQYF. The DNA for the CDR3 is TGTGCCAGCAGGGGAGGGGACTTGGACGAGCAGTACTTC.

The table lists this clonotype with many counts. This sequence joins TRBV29-1 and TRBJ1-1, with 7 bases lining up with TRBD1. J lost 0 bases, V lost 6 bases, and 4 bases had no gene match. Germline V gene data show CDR1 as SQVTM and CDR2 as ANQGSEA. This CDR3 has 13 residues. The CDR3 DNA is TGCAGCGTCCGACAGGGTATGAACACTGAAGCTTTCTTT. Protein: CSVRQGMNTEAFF.